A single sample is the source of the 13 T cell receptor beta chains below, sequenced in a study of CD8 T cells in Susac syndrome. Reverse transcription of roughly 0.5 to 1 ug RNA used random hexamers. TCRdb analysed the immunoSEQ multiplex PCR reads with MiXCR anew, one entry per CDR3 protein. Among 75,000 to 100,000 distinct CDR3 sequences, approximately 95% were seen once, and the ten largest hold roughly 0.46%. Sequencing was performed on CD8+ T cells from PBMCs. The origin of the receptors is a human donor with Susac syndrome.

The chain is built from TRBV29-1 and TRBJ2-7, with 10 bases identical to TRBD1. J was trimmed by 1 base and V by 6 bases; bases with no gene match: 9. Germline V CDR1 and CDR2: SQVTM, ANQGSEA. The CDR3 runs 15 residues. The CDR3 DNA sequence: TGCAGCGTATCGGGGGGACAGGGGACTTCCTACGAGCAGTACTTC. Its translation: CSVSGGQGTSYEQYF.

The CDR3 loop reads CASTAGVHEQFF. The CDR3 DNA reads TGTGCCAGCACAGCGGGAGTACATGAGCAGTTCTTC. The V call is TRBV6-6, the J call TRBJ2-1, with TRBD2 identical over 8 bases. Germline-derived CDR1 and CDR2 are MNHNY and SVGAGI (reference sequence). CDR3 length equals 12 residues. After removal of 7 bases from V and 8 bases from J, the junction contained 4 bases not matched to a gene.

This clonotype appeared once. Here the CDR3 DNA reads TGCAGTGCTAACCCTACAGGTTACGAAGCTTTCTTT. Protein sequence: CSANPTGYEAFF. The V and J genes are TRBV20-1 and TRBJ1-1, with a possible D match to TRBD1 (5 bases). The CDR3 length is 12 residues. Trimming took 4 bases from V and 8 from J, leaving 14 bases between them. Germline V gene lookup returns CDR1 DFQATT and CDR2 SNEGSKA (reference sequence).

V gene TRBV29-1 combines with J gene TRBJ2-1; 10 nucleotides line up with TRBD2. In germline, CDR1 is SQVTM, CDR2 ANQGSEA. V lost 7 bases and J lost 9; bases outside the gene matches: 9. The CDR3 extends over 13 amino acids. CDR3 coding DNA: TGCAGCGCCAGGACTAGCGGTTTAGGTGAGCAGTTCTTC. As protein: CSARTSGLGEQFF.

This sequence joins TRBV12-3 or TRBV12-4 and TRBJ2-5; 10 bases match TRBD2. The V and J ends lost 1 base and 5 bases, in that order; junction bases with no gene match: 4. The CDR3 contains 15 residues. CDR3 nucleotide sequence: TGTGCCAGCAGTTTAGGTCTAGCGGGAGCCGAGACCCAGTACTTC. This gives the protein CASSLGLAGAETQYF.

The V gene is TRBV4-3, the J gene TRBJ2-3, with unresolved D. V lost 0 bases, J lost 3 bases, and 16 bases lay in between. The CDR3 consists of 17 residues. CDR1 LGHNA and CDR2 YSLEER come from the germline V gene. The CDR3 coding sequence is TGCGCCAGCAGCCAAGATAGTGTCTCCCCCAGGACAGATACGCAGTATTTT. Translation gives CASSQDSVSPRTDTQYF.

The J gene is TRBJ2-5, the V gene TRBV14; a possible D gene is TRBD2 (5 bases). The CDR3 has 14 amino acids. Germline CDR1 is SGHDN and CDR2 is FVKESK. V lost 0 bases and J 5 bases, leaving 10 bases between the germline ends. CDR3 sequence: CASSQDNSGETQYF. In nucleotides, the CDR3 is TGTGCCAGCAGCCAAGATAATTCGGGGGAGACCCAGTACTTC. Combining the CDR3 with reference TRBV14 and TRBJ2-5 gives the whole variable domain EAGVTQFPSHSVIEKGQTVTLRCDPISGHDNLYWYRRVMGKEIKFLLHFVKESKQDESGMPNNRFLAERTGGTYSTLKVQPAELEDSGVYFCASSQDNSGETQYFGPGTRLLVL.

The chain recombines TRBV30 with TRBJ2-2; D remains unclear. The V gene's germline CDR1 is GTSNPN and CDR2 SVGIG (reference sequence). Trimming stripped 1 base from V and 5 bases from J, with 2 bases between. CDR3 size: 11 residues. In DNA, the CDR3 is TGTGCCTGGAGTGATACCGGGGAGCTGTTTTTT. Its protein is CAWSDTGELFF. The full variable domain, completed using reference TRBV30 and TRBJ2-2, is SQTIHQWPATLVQPVGSPLSLECTVEGTSNPNLYWYRQAAGRGLQLLFYSVGIGQISSEVPQNLSASRPQDRQFILSSKKLLLSDSGFYLCAWSDTGELFFGEGSRLTVL.

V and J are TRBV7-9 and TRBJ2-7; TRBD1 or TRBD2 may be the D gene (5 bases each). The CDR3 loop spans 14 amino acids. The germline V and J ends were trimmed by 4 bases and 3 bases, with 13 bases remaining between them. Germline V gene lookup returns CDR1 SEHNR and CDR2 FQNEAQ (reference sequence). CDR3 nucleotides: TGTGCCAGCAGCTCCCGGGACCCAGACTACGAGCAGTACTTC. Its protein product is CASSSRDPDYEQYF.

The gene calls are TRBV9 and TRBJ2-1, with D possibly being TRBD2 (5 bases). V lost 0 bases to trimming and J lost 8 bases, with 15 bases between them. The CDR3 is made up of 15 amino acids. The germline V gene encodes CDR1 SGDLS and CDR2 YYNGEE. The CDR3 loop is CASSVVAHPVDEQFF. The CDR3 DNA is TGTGCCAGCAGCGTAGTAGCGCACCCGGTCGATGAGCAGTTCTTC.

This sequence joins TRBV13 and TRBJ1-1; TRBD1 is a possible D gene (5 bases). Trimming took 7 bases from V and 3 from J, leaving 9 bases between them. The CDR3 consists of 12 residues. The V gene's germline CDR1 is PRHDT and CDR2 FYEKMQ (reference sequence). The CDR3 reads CASKWDDTEAFF. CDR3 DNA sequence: TGTGCCAGCAAATGGGACGACACTGAAGCTTTCTTT.

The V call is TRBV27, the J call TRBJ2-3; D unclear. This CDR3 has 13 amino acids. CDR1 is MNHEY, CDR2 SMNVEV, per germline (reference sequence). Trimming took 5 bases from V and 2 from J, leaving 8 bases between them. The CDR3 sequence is CASSRFPTDTQYF. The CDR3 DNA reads TGTGCCAGCAGTCGGTTTCCCACAGATACGCAGTATTTT.

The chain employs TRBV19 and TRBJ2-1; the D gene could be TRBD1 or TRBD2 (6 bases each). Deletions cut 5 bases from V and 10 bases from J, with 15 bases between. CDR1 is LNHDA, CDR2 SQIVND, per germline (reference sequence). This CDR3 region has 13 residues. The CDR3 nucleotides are TGTGCCAGTAGTCCCTTGGGGGGCTTGGAGCAGTTCTTC. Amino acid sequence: CASSPLGGLEQFF.